The 24 T cell receptor beta chains given below trace back to one sample, sequenced in a study of early T cells in non-severe SARS-CoV-2 infection. TCRdb reprocessed the 5' RACE reads via MiXCR and lists one record per CDR3 protein. The table records 68,000 or so distinct CDR3 sequences, more than 10% of them present only once. The sequencing input was whole blood. Receptors were obtained from an adult who was a healthcare worker with PCR-confirmed SARS-CoV-2 infection or an uninfected control (not recorded which).

J is TRBJ2-7 and V is TRBV6-2 or TRBV6-3, with D possibly being TRBD1 or TRBD2 (5 bases each). The CDR3 sequence is 12 residues long. The V and J ends lost 8 bases and 5 bases respectively, with 13 bases between them. Germline V gives CDR1 MNHEY, CDR2 SVGEGT. The CDR3 is CASGFGTNEQYF. The CDR3, as DNA: TGTGCCAGCGGCTTCGGGACGAACGAGCAGTACTTC.

This clonotype qualifies as medium-sized. The genes are TRBV24-1 and TRBJ2-1; 9 nucleotides agree with TRBD2. Per germline, CDR1 KGHDR and CDR2 SFDVKD. CDR3 size: 18 residues. Trimming removed 4 bases from V and 10 bases from J; junction bases left unmatched: 19. In nucleotides, the CDR3 is TGTGCCACCAGTGACCTCCCCTATTCGAGCGGGGGGTCCTTGGAGCAGTTCTTC. Protein product: CATSDLPYSSGGSLEQFF.

This clonotype has ten or more counts. The rearrangement joins TRBV6-6 to TRBJ2-4; 12 bases align to TRBD1. V was pared by 0 bases and J by 9 bases, with 3 bases of the junction left unmatched. Germline V gene data show CDR1 as MNHNY and CDR2 as SVGAGI (reference sequence). The CDR3 has 15 amino acids. CDR3 coding DNA: TGTGCCAGCAGTTACTCGGGACAGGGGGCTGTCATTCAGTACTTC. Amino acid sequence: CASSYSGQGAVIQYF.

Only a few counts were recorded for this clonotype. Here the CDR3 DNA reads TGTGCCAGTCTAGCGGGGGGGATAAGCACAGATACGCAGTATTTT. Translating it yields CASLAGGISTDTQYF. The chain is built from TRBV2 and TRBJ2-3; 12 nucleotides match TRBD2. CDR3 length: 15 amino acids. Germline assignment: CDR1 SNHLY and CDR2 FYNNEI. V trimming: 9 bases; J trimming: 0 bases; junction bases outside the gene matches: 4.

CDR3 nucleotide sequence: TGTGCCAGCAGTTTCTCCTGGGGTGAAGGGGATGGCTACACCTTC. This translates into CASSFSWGEGDGYTF. The chain is built from TRBV28 and TRBJ1-2; TRBD1 is a possible D gene (5 bases). This CDR3 spans 15 amino acids. In germline, CDR1 is MDHEN, CDR2 SYDVKM. With 3 bases removed from V and 6 bases from J, the gap between germline ends came to 17 bases.

This chain joins TRBV16 and TRBJ1-6; no definite D call. V was trimmed by 0 bases and J by 10 bases, leaving 7 bases between them. The CDR3 spans 13 residues. Looked up from germline, CDR1 is KGHSY and CDR2 is FQNENV. CDR3 nucleotide sequence: TGTGCCAGCAGCCAATCGTCCGAATCACCCCTCCACTTT. Translated, it gives CASSQSSESPLHF.

V and J are TRBV4-1 and TRBJ1-5; 9 bases are a match to TRBD1. V was pared by 3 bases and J by 7 bases, with 7 bases of the junction left unmatched. This CDR3 is built from 15 residues. Germline V CDR1 and CDR2: MGHRA, YSYEKL. The CDR3 here is CASSQALTGGQPQHF. The CDR3 DNA is TGCGCCAGCAGCCAGGCCCTGACAGGGGGGCAGCCCCAGCATTTT.

This clonotype came up a few times. The chain has TRBV20-1 and TRBJ1-1, with no clear D. Germline assignment: CDR1 DFQATT and CDR2 SNEGSKA (reference sequence). The CDR3 runs 14 residues. V gave up 7 bases and J gave up 4 bases, with 19 bases separating them. The chain's CDR3 is CSGGQVRKGTEAFF. Written as DNA, the CDR3 is TGCAGTGGTGGGCAGGTACGCAAGGGCACTGAAGCTTTCTTT.

J is TRBJ1-5 and V is TRBV19; no clear D gene. There are 13 residues in the CDR3. The ends were cut back, 3 bases at V and 1 base at J, with 4 bases in the middle. Germline values: CDR1 LNHDA, CDR2 SQIVND (reference sequence). CDR3 loop: CASSMLSNQPQHF. CDR3 DNA: TGTGCCAGTAGTATGTTAAGCAATCAGCCCCAGCATTTT.

The table lists this clonotype with a few counts. The chain uses TRBV19 and TRBJ2-7; 7 bases align to TRBD1. This CDR3 is built from 15 residues. Germline CDR1 LNHDA, CDR2 SQIVND (reference sequence). The junction had 8 bases not matched to a gene; V was cut back by 5 bases and J by 1 base. The CDR3 loop reads CASSLPGGRSYEQYF. The CDR3 DNA reads TGTGCCAGTAGTCTACCAGGGGGTCGGTCCTACGAGCAGTACTTC.

The CDR3 spells CASSSPGGPYNEQFF. DNA of the CDR3: TGTGCCAGCAGCTCCCCGGGCGGTCCCTACAATGAGCAGTTCTTC. The chain uses TRBV7-9 and TRBJ2-1; no clear D gene. Trimming stripped 4 bases from V and 2 bases from J, with 12 bases between. CDR3 length: 15 residues. Germline V CDR1 and CDR2: SEHNR, FQNEAQ (reference sequence). The full variable domain, with the rest looked up from reference TRBV7-9 and TRBJ2-1, is DTGVSQNPRHKITKRGQNVTFRCDPISEHNRLYWYRQTLGQGPEFLTYFQNEAQLEKSRLLSDRFSAERPKGSFSTLEIQRTEQGDSAMYLCASSSPGGPYNEQFFGPGTRLTVL.

The V gene is TRBV3-1, the J gene TRBJ2-7, with 12 bases identical to TRBD2. Germline V CDR1 and CDR2: LGHDT, YNNKEL (reference sequence). The CDR3 length is 16 residues. V was pared by 1 base and J by 9 bases, with 10 bases of the junction left unmatched. As DNA, the CDR3 is TGTGCCAGCAGCCAAGCCCTCCTAGCGGGGGGGCAGTGGCAGTACTTC. This codes for CASSQALLAGGQWQYF.

This clonotype was observed at least ten times. The V call is TRBV21-1, the J call TRBJ1-6. TRBV21-1 is assigned pseudogene status. This CDR3 comprises 12 residues. The CDR3 DNA sequence: TGTGCCAGCGGGGAGGGCTGTTCACCCCTCCACTTT. Translating gives CASGEGCSPLHF.

The chain has TRBV27 and TRBJ2-7, with TRBD1 as a possible D gene (6 bases). Germline CDR1 MNHEY, CDR2 SMNVEV (reference sequence). The CDR3 loop spans 14 amino acids. Trimming left V 8 bases short and J 0 bases short, with 14 bases between. CDR3 loop: CASCGQRYSYEQYF. For the CDR3, the DNA is TGTGCCAGCTGCGGACAGAGGTACTCCTACGAGCAGTACTTC.

About this clonotype itself: One base away lies a much larger clone, so this may be a sequencing read error. The rearrangement joins TRBV7-6 to TRBJ2-6; 7 bases fit TRBD1. The length of the CDR3 is 16 residues. Germline CDR1 and CDR2: SGHVS and FNYEAQ. CDR3: CVSSLVQGVQPAVLTF. CDR3 nucleotide sequence: TGTGTCAGCAGCTTAGTCCAGGGGGTCCAACCAGCCGTCCTGACTTTC.

The rearrangement joins TRBV6-5 to TRBJ2-2; D might be TRBD1 (5 bases). The CDR3 is 14 residues long. The V and J ends lost 5 bases and 5 bases respectively, with 12 bases between them. CDR1 is MNHEY and CDR2 is SVGAGI in the germline V gene. CDR3 loop: CASSTLRGTGELFF. CDR3 DNA sequence: TGTGCCAGCAGTACGCTAAGGGGAACCGGGGAGCTGTTTTTT.

This clonotype has more than one count but fewer than ten. CDR3 region: CASSITSGGNFKNIQYF. The DNA of the CDR3 is TGTGCCAGCAGCATAACTAGCGGGGGGAATTTCAAAAACATTCAGTACTTC. This chain joins TRBV7-2 and TRBJ2-4, with 12 nucleotides matching TRBD2. Germline CDR1 is SGHTA and CDR2 is FQGNSA. V was clipped by 5 bases and J by 3 bases; unmatched bases: 8. This CDR3 region has 17 residues.

This clonotype was observed many times. The CDR3 reads CASSYLGTTGYTF. CDR3 coding DNA: TGTGCCAGCAGTTATTTGGGGACCACCGGCTACACCTTC. The chain recombines TRBV6-2 or TRBV6-3 with TRBJ1-2, with D perhaps matching TRBD1 (5 bases). V dropped 3 bases and J dropped 8 bases, with 13 bases sitting between them. Germline CDR1 MNHEY, CDR2 SVGEGT. The CDR3 extends over 13 amino acids.

The rearrangement links TRBV19 to TRBJ2-5, with D perhaps TRBD1 (6 bases). The CDR3 runs 16 residues. V was pared by 6 bases and J by 5 bases, with 22 bases between. Per germline, CDR1 LNHDA and CDR2 SQIVND (reference sequence). The CDR3: CASSPLGTQAAETQYF. The CDR3 region has the DNA TGTGCCAGTAGCCCCCTTGGGACACAAGCCGCGGAGACCCAGTACTTC.

The genes are TRBV2 and TRBJ1-3; no clear D gene. Trimming removed 1 base at V and 0 bases at J, with 7 bases between. The CDR3 length is 15 residues. The V gene's germline CDR1 is SNHLY and CDR2 FYNNEI. CDR3 residues: CASSEGGISGNTIYF. The CDR3 DNA is TGTGCCAGCAGTGAAGGTGGGATCTCTGGAAACACCATATATTTT.

This clonotype was observed at least ten times. J is TRBJ2-3 and V is TRBV10-2; 10 nucleotides agree with TRBD2. Germline CDR1 is WSHSY and CDR2 is SAAADI. Unmatched junction bases numbered 9, after V lost 2 bases and J lost 1 base. CDR3 size: 18 residues. This chain's CDR3 is CASSEERGGRRGTDTQYF. For the CDR3, the DNA is TGCGCCAGCAGTGAGGAGCGGGGGGGCCGAAGAGGCACAGATACGCAGTATTTT.

As for this clonotype: No conserved phenylalanine or tryptophan is present at the end of the CDR3, so a read error is the likely explanation. This CDR3 is CATNRDKNSPLHY. The DNA for the CDR3 is TGTGCCACCAACCGGGACAAGAATTCACCCCTCCACTAT. The chain uses TRBV10-3 and TRBJ1-6, with TRBD1 as a possible D gene (6 bases). Germline CDR1 reads ENHRY; CDR2 reads SYGVKD. CDR3 length equals 13 residues. Trimming took 10 bases from V and 7 from J, leaving 14 bases between them.

This clonotype has a single count. This chain connects TRBV6-2 or TRBV6-3 to TRBJ2-5; TRBD2 aligns across 7 bases. The V gene's germline CDR1 is MNHEY and CDR2 SVGEGT. J was trimmed by 0 bases and V by 2 bases; bases with no gene match: 3. The CDR3 consists of 15 residues. The CDR3 spells CASSYPLADQETQYF. DNA for the CDR3: TGTGCCAGCAGTTACCCCCTAGCGGACCAAGAGACCCAGTACTTC.

This clonotype was recorded many times. The genes are TRBV18 and TRBJ2-3, with D unclear. The CDR3 has 15 amino acids. From germline, CDR1 is KGHSH and CDR2 LQKENI. V gave up 1 base and J gave up 0 bases, with 8 bases separating them. The CDR3 here is CASSPLHTSTDTQYF. The CDR3 nucleotides read TGTGCCAGCTCACCACTCCACACCAGCACAGATACGCAGTATTTT.